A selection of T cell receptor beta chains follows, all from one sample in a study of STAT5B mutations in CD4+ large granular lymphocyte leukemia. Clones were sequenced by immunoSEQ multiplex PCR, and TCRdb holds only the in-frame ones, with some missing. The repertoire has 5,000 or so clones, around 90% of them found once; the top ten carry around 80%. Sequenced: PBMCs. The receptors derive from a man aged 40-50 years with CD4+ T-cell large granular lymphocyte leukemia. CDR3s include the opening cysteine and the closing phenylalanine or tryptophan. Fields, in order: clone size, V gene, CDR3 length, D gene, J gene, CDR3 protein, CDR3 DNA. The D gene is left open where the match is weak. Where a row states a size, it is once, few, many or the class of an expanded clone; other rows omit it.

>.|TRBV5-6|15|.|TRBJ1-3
CASSSLGEPGNTIYF
TGTGCCAGCAGCTCACTTGGGGAACCCGGAAACACCATATATTTT
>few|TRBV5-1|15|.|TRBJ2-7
CASSTQVDSSYEQYF
TGCGCCAGCAGCACCCAGGTGGATAGCTCCTACGAGCAGTACTTC
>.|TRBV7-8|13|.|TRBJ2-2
CASSRGPNGELFF
TGTGCCAGCAGCAGGGGACCAAACGGGGAGCTGTTTTTT
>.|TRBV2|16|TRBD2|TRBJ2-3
CASSGLAGGSTDTQYF
TGTGCCAGCAGTGGACTAGCGGGGGGAAGCACAGATACGCAGTATTTT
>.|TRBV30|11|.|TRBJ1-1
CAFISGLEAFF
TGTGCCTTCATAAGCGGGCTTGAAGCTTTCTTT
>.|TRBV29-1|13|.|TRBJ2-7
CSVNTGGAGEQYF
TGCAGTGTAAACACGGGGGGCGCGGGTGAGCAGTACTTC
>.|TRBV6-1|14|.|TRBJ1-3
CASRASGDGNTIYF
TGTGCCAGCAGGGCTTCAGGGGATGGAAACACCATATATTTT
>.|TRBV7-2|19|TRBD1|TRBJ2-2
CASSPPRARTGGGTGELFF
TGTGCCAGCAGCCCACCACGCGCAAGGACAGGGGGCGGCACCGGGGAGCTGTTTTTT
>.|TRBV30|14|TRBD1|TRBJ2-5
CAWSGIGGLETQYF
TGTGCCTGGAGCGGGATAGGGGGCTTGGAGACCCAGTACTTC
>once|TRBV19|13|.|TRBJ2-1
CASSIGTYNEQFF
TGTGCCAGTAGTATAGGGACTTACAATGAGCAGTTCTTC
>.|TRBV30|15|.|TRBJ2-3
CAWSGETLYRDTQYF
TGTGCCTGGAGTGGGGAGACACTGTACAGAGATACGCAGTATTTT
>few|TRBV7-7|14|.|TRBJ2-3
CASSQGTTGDTQYF
TGTGCCAGCAGCCAGGGGACCACGGGGGATACGCAGTATTTT
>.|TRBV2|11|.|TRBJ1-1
CASREETEAFF
TGTGCCAGCAGGGAAGAGACTGAAGCTTTCTTT
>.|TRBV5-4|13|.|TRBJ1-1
CASSLEGGLGAFF
TGTGCCAGCAGCTTGGAGGGGGGGTTGGGAGCTTTCTTT
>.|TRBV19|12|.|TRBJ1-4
CASSARREKLFF
TGTGCCAGTAGTGCCCGTCGGGAAAAACTGTTTTTT
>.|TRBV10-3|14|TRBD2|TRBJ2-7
CAISETSGSYEQYF
TGTGCCATCAGTGAAACTAGCGGATCCTACGAGCAGTACTTC
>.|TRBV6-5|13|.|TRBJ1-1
CASSPIRLTEAFF
TGTGCCAGCAGTCCCATCCGGTTGACTGAAGCTTTCTTT
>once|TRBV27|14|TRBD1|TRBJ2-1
CASSSDRFKVEQFF
TGTGCCAGCAGTTCGGACAGGTTCAAGGTTGAGCAGTTCTTC
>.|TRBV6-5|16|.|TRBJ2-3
CASSYSGSDGTDTQYF
TGTGCCAGCAGTTACTCGGGCAGCGACGGCACAGATACGCAGTATTTT
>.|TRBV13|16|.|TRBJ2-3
CASSLVRLGGLDTQYF
TGTGCCAGCAGCTTAGTGCGCCTTGGCGGTCTTGATACGCAGTATTTT
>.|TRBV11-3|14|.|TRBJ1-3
CASSDRSSGNTIYF
TGTGCCAGCAGCGACCGGAGCTCTGGAAACACCATATATTTT
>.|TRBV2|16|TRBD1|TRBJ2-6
CASPTGANSGANVLTF
TGTGCCAGTCCTACAGGGGCCAACTCTGGGGCCAACGTCCTGACTTTC
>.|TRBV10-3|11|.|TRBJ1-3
CACEPRNTIYF
TGTGCCTGTGAACCGAGAAACACCATATATTTT
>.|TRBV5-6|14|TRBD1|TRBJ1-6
CASSSDRGDSPLHF
TGTGCCAGCAGCTCCGACAGGGGGGATTCACCCCTCCACTTT
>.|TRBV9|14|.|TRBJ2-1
CASSFRGVNNEQFF
TGTGCCAGCAGCTTCCGGGGCGTGAACAATGAGCAGTTCTTC
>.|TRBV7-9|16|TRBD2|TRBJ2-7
CASTSREGTFGREQYF
TGTGCCAGCACGTCACGGGAGGGAACCTTTGGGCGAGAGCAGTACTTC
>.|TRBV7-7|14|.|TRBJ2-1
CASSLDAGYNEQFF
TGTGCCAGCAGCTTAGACGCCGGCTACAATGAGCAGTTCTTC
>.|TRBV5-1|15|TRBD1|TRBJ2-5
CASSLDGQGIFEQYF
TGCGCCAGCAGCTTGGATGGACAGGGTATTTTTGAGCAGTACTTC
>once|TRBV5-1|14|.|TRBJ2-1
CASSLGSEGNEQFF
TGCGCCAGCAGCTTGGGGAGCGAGGGAAATGAGCAGTTCTTC
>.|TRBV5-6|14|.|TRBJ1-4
CASSDRVLPGKLFF
TGTGCCAGCAGCGACCGGGTCCTCCCCGGAAAACTGTTTTTT
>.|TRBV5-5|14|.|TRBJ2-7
CASSLDWGTYEQYF
TGTGCCAGCAGCTTGGATTGGGGGACCTACGAGCAGTACTTC
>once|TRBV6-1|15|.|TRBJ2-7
CASSDSSGPSYEQYF
TGTGCCAGCAGTGACTCCTCAGGCCCGTCCTACGAGCAGTACTTC
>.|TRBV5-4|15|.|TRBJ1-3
CASSLGSGSGNTIYF
TGTGCCAGCAGCTTGGGGTCCGGATCCGGAAACACCATATATTTT
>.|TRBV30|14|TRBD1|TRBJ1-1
CAWSADRVKPEAFF
TGTGCCTGGAGTGCGGACAGGGTGAAGCCTGAAGCTTTCTTT
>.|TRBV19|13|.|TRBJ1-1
CASSQAVNTEAFF
TGTGCCAGTAGTCAAGCAGTGAACACTGAAGCTTTCTTT
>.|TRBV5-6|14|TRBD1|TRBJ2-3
CASSFGTETDTQYF
TGTGCCAGCAGCTTTGGGACAGAGACAGATACGCAGTATTTT
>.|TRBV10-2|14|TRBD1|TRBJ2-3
CASRPGQKGDTQYF
TGCGCCAGCAGGCCGGGACAGAAGGGAGATACGCAGTATTTT
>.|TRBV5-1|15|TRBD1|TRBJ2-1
CASSLGGQAYNEQFF
TGCGCCAGCAGCTTGGGGGGACAGGCGTACAATGAGCAGTTCTTC
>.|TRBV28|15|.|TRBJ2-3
CASSPPSGLTDTQYF
TGTGCCAGCAGCCCCCCCAGCGGCCTCACAGATACGCAGTATTTT
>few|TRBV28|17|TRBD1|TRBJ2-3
CASSSTGGTTGTDTQYF
TGTGCCAGCAGTTCGACAGGGGGGACGACCGGGACAGATACGCAGTATTTT
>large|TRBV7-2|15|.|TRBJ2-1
CASSLGWTLLNEQFF
TGTGCCAGCAGCTTAGGTTGGACTCTTCTCAATGAGCAGTTCTTC
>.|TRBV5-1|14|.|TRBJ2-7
CASSLGEAGNEQYF
TGCGCCAGCAGCTTGGGAGAGGCCGGGAACGAGCAGTACTTC
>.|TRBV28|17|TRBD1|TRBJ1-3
CASSLGNRGRSGNTIYF
TGTGCCAGCAGCCTCGGAAACAGGGGGCGTAGCGGAAACACCATATATTTT
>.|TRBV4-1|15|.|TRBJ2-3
CASSQGGISTDTQYF
TGCGCCAGCAGCCAGGGGGGAATAAGCACAGATACGCAGTATTTT
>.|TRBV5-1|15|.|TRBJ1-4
CASSFSTVEGEKLFF
TGCGCCAGCAGCTTCTCGACAGTTGAAGGTGAAAAACTGTTTTTT
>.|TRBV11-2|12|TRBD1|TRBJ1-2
CASSPGGYGYTF
TGTGCCAGCAGCCCAGGGGGCTATGGCTACACCTTC
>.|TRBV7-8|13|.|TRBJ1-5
CASSLAEAQPQHF
TGTGCCAGCAGCTTAGCGGAGGCCCAGCCCCAGCATTTT